This TCR beta chain stems from a study of OX40 agonist ivuxolimab in advanced cancers. Across the study: Patients were given ivuxolimab, an antibody that agonizes OX40 (CD134). The eligibility criteria allowed prior anti-PD-1, anti-PD-L1 or anti-CTLA-4 therapy, and around 40% had some.

Remarks on this clone: Its matching antigen is unknown.

The J segment lost 5 bases and the V segment lost 0 bases, leaving 4 bases of the junction unmatched. CDR1 SGHAT and CDR2 FQNNGV come from the germline V gene. This CDR3 has 15 amino acids. Study-wide results and caveats: In CD8+ T cells, expanded clones were on average more numerous than in CD4+.

Clones were read by immunoSEQ multiplex PCR, and TCRdb kept only the in-frame ones, dropping some. The repertoire has tens of thousands of clones, 80% to 90% of them found once; the top ten carry about 0.78%. Material: CD4+ or CD8+ T cells sorted from blood, obtained in a trial of the OX40 agonist ivuxolimab. V usage is TRBV11-2 and J usage is TRBJ2-1; 7 bases map to TRBD1. This TCR was sampled from an adult with an advanced solid tumor such as melanoma, head and neck, liver or kidney cancer. CDR3 DNA: TGTGCCAGCAGCTTAGACAGGGGGTCCCACAATGAGCAGTTCTTC. This translates into CASSLDRGSHNEQFF.